Below are 2 T cell receptor beta chains sequenced from a single sample in a study of regulatory T cells in long-lasting Graves disease. Arm-PCR with iRepertoire HTBI primers amplified the CDR3 regions for these TCR beta libraries. TCRdb called the multiplex PCR reads again in MiXCR, with one record for every CDR3 protein. This sample yields 350,000 to 400,000 distinct CDR3 sequences, of which 15% to 17% are seen a single time; 22% belongs to the top ten. Time point defined: newly diagnosed GD, antithyroid drugs for less than 3 months. Extracted RNA from PBMCs served as the source of the TCR library. Sample: peripheral blood mononuclear cells (PBMCs), taken at new diagnosis, from a patient treated with antithyroid drugs. The receptors stem from a female donor with Graves disease.

This clonotype appeared many times. CDR3 sequence (DNA): TGTGCCACCAGCAGGACAGACAATCAGCCCCAGCATTTT. This translates into CATSRTDNQPQHF. The rearrangement joins TRBV15 to TRBJ1-5; D may be TRBD1 (5 bases). V was shortened by 3 bases and J by 3 bases, with 6 bases between the two germline ends. Germline V gene sequence: CDR1 LNHNV, CDR2 YYDKDF (reference sequence). The CDR3 loop spans 13 amino acids.

This clonotype was found a few times. This chain uses TRBV5-6 with TRBJ2-1; TRBD1 matches 7 bases. After removal of 5 bases from V and 6 bases from J, the junction contained 14 bases not matched to a gene. This CDR3 is built from 16 residues. Germline assignment: CDR1 SGHDT and CDR2 YYEEEE. Written as DNA, the CDR3 is TGTGCCAGCAGGGGTGGGTACAGGGGATCTGGCAATGAGCAGTTCTTC. Encoded protein: CASRGGYRGSGNEQFF. Supplemented by reference TRBV5-6 and TRBJ2-1, the full variable domain reads DAGVTQSPTHLIKTRGQQVTLRCSPKSGHDTVSWYQQALGQGPQFIFQYYEEEERQRGNFPDRFSGHQFPNYSSELNVNALLLGDSALYLCASRGGYRGSGNEQFFGPGTRLTVL.